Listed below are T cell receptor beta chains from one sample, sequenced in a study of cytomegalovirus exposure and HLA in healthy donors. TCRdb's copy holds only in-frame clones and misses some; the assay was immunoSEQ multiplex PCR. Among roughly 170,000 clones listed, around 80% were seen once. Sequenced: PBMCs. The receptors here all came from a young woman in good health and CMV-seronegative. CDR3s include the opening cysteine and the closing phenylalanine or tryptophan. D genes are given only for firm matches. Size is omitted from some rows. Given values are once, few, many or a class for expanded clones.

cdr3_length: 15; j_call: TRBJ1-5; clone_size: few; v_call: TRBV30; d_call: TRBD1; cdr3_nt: TGTGCCTGGCAACAGGGGGATCTTAGCAATCAGCCCCAGCATTTT; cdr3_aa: CAWQQGDLSNQPQHF
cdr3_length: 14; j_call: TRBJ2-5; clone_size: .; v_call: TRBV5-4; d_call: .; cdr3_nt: TGTGCCAGCAGCTTGGTTTCAGGCGGGGAGACCCAGTACTTC; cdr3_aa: CASSLVSGGETQYF
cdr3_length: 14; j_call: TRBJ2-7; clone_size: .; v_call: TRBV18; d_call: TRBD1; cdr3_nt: TGTGCCAGCTCACCTAAAGACAGGGACTACGAGCAGTACTTC; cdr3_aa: CASSPKDRDYEQYF
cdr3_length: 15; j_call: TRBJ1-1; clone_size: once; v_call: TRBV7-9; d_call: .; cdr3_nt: TGTGCCAGCAGCTTAGCAGGGGGAGTAAACACTGAAGCTTTCTTT; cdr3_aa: CASSLAGGVNTEAFF
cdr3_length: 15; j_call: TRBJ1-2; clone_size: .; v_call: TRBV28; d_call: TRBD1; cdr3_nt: TGTGCCAGCACCTCCCGGGACAGGGTCACCTATGGCTACACCTTC; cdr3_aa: CASTSRDRVTYGYTF
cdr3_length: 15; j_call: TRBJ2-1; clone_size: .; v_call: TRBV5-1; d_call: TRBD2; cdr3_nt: TGCGCCAGCAGCTTGGTTGGACTAGTCTTGGATGAGCAGTTCTTC; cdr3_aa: CASSLVGLVLDEQFF
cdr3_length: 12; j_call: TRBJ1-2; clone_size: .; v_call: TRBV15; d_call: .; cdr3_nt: TGTGCCACCAGCAGAGATCTGTTTGGCTACACCTTC; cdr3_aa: CATSRDLFGYTF
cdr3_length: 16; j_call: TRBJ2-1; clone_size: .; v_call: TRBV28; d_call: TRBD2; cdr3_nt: TGTGCCAGCAGTTTATATCGCGGCGGGAGACTCCATGAGCAGTTCTTC; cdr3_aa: CASSLYRGGRLHEQFF
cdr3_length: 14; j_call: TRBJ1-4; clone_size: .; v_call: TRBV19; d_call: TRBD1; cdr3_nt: TGTGCCAGTAGAGGGACAGGGGGCGTTGAAAAACTGTTTTTT; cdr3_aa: CASRGTGGVEKLFF
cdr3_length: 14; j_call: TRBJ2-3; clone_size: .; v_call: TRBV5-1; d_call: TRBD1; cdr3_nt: TGCGCCAGCAGCTCGACAGGGACCACAGATACGCAGTATTTT; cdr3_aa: CASSSTGTTDTQYF
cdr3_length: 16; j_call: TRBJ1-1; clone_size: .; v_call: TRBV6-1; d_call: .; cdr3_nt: TGTGCCAGCAGTGAATGGGCAGGGTCCACGCGCGAGACAGCTTTCTTT; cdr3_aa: CASSEWAGSTRETAFF
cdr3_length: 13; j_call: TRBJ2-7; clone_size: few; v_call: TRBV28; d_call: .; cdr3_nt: TGTGCCAGCAGTTTAGTCAGGAACTACGAGCAGTACTTC; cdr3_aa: CASSLVRNYEQYF
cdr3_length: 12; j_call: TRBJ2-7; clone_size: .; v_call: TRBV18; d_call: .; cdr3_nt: TGTGCCAGCTCACCGGACTCGGACGAGCAGTACTTC; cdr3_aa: CASSPDSDEQYF
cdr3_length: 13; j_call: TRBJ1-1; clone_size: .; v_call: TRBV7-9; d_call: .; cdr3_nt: TGTGCCAGCAGCTTAGAGGGCTCGGGAGAAGCTTTCTTT; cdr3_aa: CASSLEGSGEAFF
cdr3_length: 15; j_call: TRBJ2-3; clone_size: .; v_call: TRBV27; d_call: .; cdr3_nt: TGTGCCAGCAGTTTACCTAGGGGGACCGGAGATACGCAGTATTTT; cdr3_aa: CASSLPRGTGDTQYF
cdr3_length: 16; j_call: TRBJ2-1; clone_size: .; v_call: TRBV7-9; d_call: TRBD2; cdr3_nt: TGTTCCAGCAGCTCTGTAGGGAGGGCCGTTTACAATGAGCAGTTCTTC; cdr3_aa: CSSSSVGRAVYNEQFF
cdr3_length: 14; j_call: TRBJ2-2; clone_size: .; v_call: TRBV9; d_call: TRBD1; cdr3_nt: TGTGCCAGCAGCGTGGGGACAGCCCCCGGGGAGCTGTTTTTT; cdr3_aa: CASSVGTAPGELFF
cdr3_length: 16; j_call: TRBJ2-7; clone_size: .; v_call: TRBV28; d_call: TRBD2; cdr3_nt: TGTGCCAGCAGTACGGGGGGGACTAGCGGGAGTTTCGAGCAGTACTTC; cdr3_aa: CASSTGGTSGSFEQYF
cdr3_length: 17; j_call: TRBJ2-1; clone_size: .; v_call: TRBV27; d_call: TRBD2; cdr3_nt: TGTGCCAGCATACGGCTAGCGGGGGGGAGCTCCTACAATGAGCAGTTCTTC; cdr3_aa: CASIRLAGGSSYNEQFF
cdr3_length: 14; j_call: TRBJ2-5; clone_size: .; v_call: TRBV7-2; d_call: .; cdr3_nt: TGTGCCAGCAGCTTAGGGACAAGTAAAGAGACCCAGTACTTC; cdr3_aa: CASSLGTSKETQYF
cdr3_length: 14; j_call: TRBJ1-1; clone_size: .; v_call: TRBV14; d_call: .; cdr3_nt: TGTGCCAGCAGTCCCAGAAAAACAGGGACTGAAGCTTTCTTT; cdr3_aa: CASSPRKTGTEAFF
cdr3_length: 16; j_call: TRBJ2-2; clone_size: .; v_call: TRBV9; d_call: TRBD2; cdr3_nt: TGTGCCAGCAGCGCCCGACTAGCGTCGAACACCGGGGAGCTGTTTTTT; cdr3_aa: CASSARLASNTGELFF
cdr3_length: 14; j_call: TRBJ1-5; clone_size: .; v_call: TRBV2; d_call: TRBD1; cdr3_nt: TGTGCCAGCAGTACGGACAGGACAAATCAGCCCCAGCATTTT; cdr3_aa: CASSTDRTNQPQHF
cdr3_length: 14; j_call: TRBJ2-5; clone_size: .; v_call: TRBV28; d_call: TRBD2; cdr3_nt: TGTGCCAGCAGTTCTAGCGGGAGAGGGGAGACCCAGTACTTC; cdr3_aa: CASSSSGRGETQYF
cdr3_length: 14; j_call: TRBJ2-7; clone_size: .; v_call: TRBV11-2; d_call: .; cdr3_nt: TGTGCCAGCAGCTTAGAGGTTAGAACCTACGAGCAGTACTTC; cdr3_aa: CASSLEVRTYEQYF
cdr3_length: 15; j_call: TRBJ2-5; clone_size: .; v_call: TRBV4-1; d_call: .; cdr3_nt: TGCGCCAGCAGCCAACTAGCGACGGTCAGAGAGACCCAGTACTTC; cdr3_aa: CASSQLATVRETQYF
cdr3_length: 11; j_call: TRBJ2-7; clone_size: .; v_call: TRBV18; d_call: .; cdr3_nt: TGTGCCAGCTCACCGGGGGCTGAGCAGTACTTC; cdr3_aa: CASSPGAEQYF
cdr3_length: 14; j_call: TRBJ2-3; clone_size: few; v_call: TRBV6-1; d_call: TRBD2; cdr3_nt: TGTGCCAGCAGAGCCGGGACTAGCCCAGATACGCAGTATTTT; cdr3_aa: CASRAGTSPDTQYF
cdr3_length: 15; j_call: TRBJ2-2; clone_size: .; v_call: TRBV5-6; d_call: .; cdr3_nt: TGTGCCAGCAGCTCGCTTAGCGGATACACCGGGGAGCTGTTTTTT; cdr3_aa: CASSSLSGYTGELFF
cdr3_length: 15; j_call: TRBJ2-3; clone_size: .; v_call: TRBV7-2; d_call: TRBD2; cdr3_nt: TGTGCCAGCAGTGCGGGAGGGCCAAGGTCAGATACGCAGTATTTT; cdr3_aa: CASSAGGPRSDTQYF
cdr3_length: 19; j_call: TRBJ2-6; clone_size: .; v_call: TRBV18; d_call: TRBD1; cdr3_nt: TGTGCCAGCTCACCTTTGACAGGGGAGGTTCTCGCTGGGGCCAACGTCCTGACTTTC; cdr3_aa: CASSPLTGEVLAGANVLTF
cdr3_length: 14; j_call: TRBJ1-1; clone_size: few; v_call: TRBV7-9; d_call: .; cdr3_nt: TGTGCCAGCAGCTTAGACGGCCACAGACATGAAGCTTTCTTT; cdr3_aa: CASSLDGHRHEAFF
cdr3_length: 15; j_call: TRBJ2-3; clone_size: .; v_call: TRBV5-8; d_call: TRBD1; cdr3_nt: TGTGCCAGCGAATTTCGGACAGGCAGCACAGATACGCAGTATTTT; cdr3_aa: CASEFRTGSTDTQYF
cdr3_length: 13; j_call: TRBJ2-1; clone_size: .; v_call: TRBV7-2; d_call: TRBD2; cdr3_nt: TGTGCCAGCAGGGAGGGACTAGCCCTTGAGCAGTTCTTC; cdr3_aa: CASREGLALEQFF
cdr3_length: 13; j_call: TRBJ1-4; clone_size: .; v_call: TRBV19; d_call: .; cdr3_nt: TGTGCCACAAGTTGGGCCACTAATGAAAAACTGTTTTTT; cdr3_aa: CATSWATNEKLFF
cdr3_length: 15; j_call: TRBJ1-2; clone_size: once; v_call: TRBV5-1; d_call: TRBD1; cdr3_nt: TGCGCCAGCAGCTTGAACGGACAGGGGAACTATGGCTACACCTTC; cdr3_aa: CASSLNGQGNYGYTF
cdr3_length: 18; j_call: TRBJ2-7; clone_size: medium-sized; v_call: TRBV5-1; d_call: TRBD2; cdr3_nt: TGCGCCAGCAGCTTTTTCGGGACTAGCGGGAGTGCATCCTACGAGCAGTACTTC; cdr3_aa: CASSFFGTSGSASYEQYF
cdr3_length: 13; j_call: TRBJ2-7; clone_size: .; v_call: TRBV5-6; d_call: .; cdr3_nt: TGTGCCAGCAGCCAGAGTAACAGGTACGAGCAGTACTTC; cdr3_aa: CASSQSNRYEQYF
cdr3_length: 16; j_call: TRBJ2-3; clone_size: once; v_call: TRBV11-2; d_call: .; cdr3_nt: TGTGCCAGCACTCTCCAAGGGGCTGAAAGCACAGATACGCAGTATTTT; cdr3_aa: CASTLQGAESTDTQYF
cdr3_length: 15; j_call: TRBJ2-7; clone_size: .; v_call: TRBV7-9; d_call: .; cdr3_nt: TGTGCCAGCAGCTTTATCAGGGGTCCCCACTACGAGCAGTACTTC; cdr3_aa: CASSFIRGPHYEQYF
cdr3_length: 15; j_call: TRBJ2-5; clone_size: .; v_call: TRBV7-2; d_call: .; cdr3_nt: TGTGCCAGCAGCTTAATGGCGGGCCCCCAAGAGACCCAGTACTTC; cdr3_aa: CASSLMAGPQETQYF
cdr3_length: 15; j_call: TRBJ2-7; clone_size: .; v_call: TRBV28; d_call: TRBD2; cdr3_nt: TGTGCCAGCAGTTCCCAACTAGCGGATTCGTCACAGCAGTACTTC; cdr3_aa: CASSSQLADSSQQYF
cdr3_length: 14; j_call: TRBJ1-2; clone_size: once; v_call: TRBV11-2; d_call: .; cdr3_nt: TGTGCCAGCAGCTTAGTCTTTGCTAACTATGGCTACACCTTC; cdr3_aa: CASSLVFANYGYTF
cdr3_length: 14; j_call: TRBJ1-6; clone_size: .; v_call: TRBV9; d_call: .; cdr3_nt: TGTGCCAGCAGCGAGACCAGGGATTTTTCACCCCTCCACTTT; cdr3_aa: CASSETRDFSPLHF
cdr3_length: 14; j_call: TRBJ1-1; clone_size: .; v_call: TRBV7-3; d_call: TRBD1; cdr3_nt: TGTGCCAGCAGCCTGACAGGGCTGGACACTGAAGCTTTCTTT; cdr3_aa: CASSLTGLDTEAFF
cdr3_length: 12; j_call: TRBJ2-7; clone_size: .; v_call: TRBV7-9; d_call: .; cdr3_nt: TGTGCCAGCAGTCCCGCCGGCTACGAGCAGTACTTC; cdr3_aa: CASSPAGYEQYF
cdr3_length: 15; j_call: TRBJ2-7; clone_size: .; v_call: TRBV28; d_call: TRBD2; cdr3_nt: TGTGCCAGCAGTTTACTAGCGGGAGGGCCGGGCGAGCAGTACTTC; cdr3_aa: CASSLLAGGPGEQYF
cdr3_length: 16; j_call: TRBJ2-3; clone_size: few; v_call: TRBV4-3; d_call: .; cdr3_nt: TGCGCCAGCAGCCAGATGCGACAGATCCGCGCAGATACGCAGTATTTT; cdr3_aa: CASSQMRQIRADTQYF
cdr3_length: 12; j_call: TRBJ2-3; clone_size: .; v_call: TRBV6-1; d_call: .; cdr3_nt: TGTGCCAGCAGTGAGGGGGGATCCGGCGCTTTTTTT; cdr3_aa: CASSEGGSGAFF